These T cell receptor beta chains were read from a single sample in a study of shared clonotypes between healthy human individuals. Data came from immunoSEQ multiplex PCR; TCRdb stores just in-frame clones and leaves some out. The sample carries about 700,000 clones, over 65% recorded once. The sequencing sample was made of memory CD4+ T cells sorted from blood. These receptors were taken from a woman aged 25 to 39 in good health. CDR3s include the opening cysteine and the closing phenylalanine or tryptophan. A D gene is named only where the DNA matches it firmly. Size tells how often a clone was seen (once, few, many) or the class of an expanded clone, and some rows leave it out.

j_gene,abundance,d_gene,v_gene,CDR3aa,CDR3nt
TRBJ2-2,.,TRBD1,TRBV6-5,CASRSLQGPGELFF,TGTGCCAGCAGATCGCTACAGGGGCCCGGGGAGCTGTTTTTT
TRBJ2-5,.,TRBD1,TRBV5-4,CASSLGQGEETQYF,TGTGCCAGCAGCTTGGGACAGGGGGAAGAGACCCAGTACTTC
TRBJ2-3,.,TRBD2,TRBV2,CASSLLAARTDTQYF,TGTGCCAGCAGCCTACTAGCGGCCAGGACAGATACGCAGTATTTT
TRBJ2-3,.,.,TRBV6-5,CASSSKWTATDTQYF,TGTGCCAGCAGTTCGAAGTGGACCGCGACAGATACGCAGTATTTT
TRBJ2-5,once,.,TRBV6-5,CAITDSQETQYF,TGTGCCATTACGGACAGCCAAGAGACCCAGTACTTC
TRBJ1-2,few,TRBD1,TRBV28,CASSLAYGQVNYGYTF,TGTGCCAGCAGTTTAGCGTACGGACAGGTTAACTATGGCTACACCTTC
TRBJ2-5,.,TRBD2,TRBV10-3,CAISGTGLAAAQETQYF,TGTGCCATCAGTGGGACGGGACTAGCAGCCGCCCAAGAGACCCAGTACTTC
TRBJ2-7,.,.,TRBV30,CAWSASGTRYEQYF,TGTGCCTGGAGTGCCTCAGGGACCCGTTACGAGCAGTACTTC
TRBJ2-2,.,TRBD1,TRBV6-9,CASFPGQGLTGELFF,TGTGCCAGCTTCCCGGGACAGGGGCTCACCGGGGAGCTGTTTTTT
TRBJ2-7,few,.,TRBV11-2,CASSLVFGPYEQYF,TGTGCCAGCAGCTTAGTGTTCGGCCCCTACGAGCAGTACTTC
TRBJ2-2,.,.,TRBV25-1,CASSEFKASRTGELFF,TGTGCCAGCAGTGAATTTAAGGCTAGCCGCACCGGGGAGCTGTTTTTT
TRBJ2-1,few,.,TRBV6-5,CASSYSSSVSYNEQFF,TGTGCCAGCAGTTACTCGTCTAGCGTCTCCTACAATGAGCAGTTCTTC
TRBJ2-2,few,.,TRBV5-6,CASSRLEANTGELFF,TGTGCCAGCAGCCGACTTGAAGCGAACACCGGGGAGCTGTTTTTT
TRBJ2-1,.,TRBD2,TRBV7-8,CASSLTSGYSYNEQFF,TGTGCCAGCAGCTTGACTAGCGGGTATTCCTACAATGAGCAGTTCTTC
TRBJ2-3,.,.,TRBV5-1,CASSGGHPRGKDTQYF,TGCGCCAGCAGCGGGGGACACCCCCGGGGGAAAGATACGCAGTATTTT
TRBJ2-5,.,.,TRBV7-6,CASSLGGGETQYF,TGTGCCAGCAGCTTAGGAGGTGGAGAGACCCAGTACTTC
TRBJ2-7,many,TRBD1,TRBV4-1,CASSRSWDSSYEQYF,TGCGCCAGCAGCCGATCTTGGGACAGCTCCTACGAGCAGTACTTC
TRBJ1-1,few,.,TRBV5-1,CASSLVSVNTEAFF,TGCGCCAGCAGCTTGGTCTCAGTAAACACTGAAGCTTTCTTT